This TCR beta chain was identified in a study of T cell clones after liver transplantation. Profiling relied on immunoSEQ multiplex PCR, and the TCRdb table lists in-frame clones only, not all of them. This sample has 70,000 to 80,000 clones; roughly nine tenths occur once, and the top ten carry roughly 2.7%. Trimming left V 5 bases short and J 5 bases short, with 18 bases between. The CDR3 extends over 15 amino acids. Germline CDR1 and CDR2: MDHEN and SYDVKM. J is TRBJ2-5 and V is TRBV28; D uncertain. Sequencing used CD4+ T cells from blood, obtained before liver transplant. The sequence derives from a human donor who received a liver transplant. The CDR3 loop reads CASSPPGPGRETQYF. The CDR3 DNA follows: TGTGCCAGCAGTCCGCCCGGCCCCGGGCGGGAGACCCAGTACTTC.